A single sample is the source of the 30 T cell receptor beta chains below, sequenced in a study of T cells in Graves' hyperthyroidism and ophthalmopathy. The source material, RNA transcripts, was used to amplify TCR beta CDR3 regions. HTBI primers were used for first-round RT-PCR of the TCR CDR3. TCRdb independently ran MiXCR on the multiplex PCR reads; one entry per CDR3 protein. The sample includes about 200,000 distinct CDR3 sequences, about a sixth of them seen just once. Sequencing was done on a sample of blood. The receptors come from a woman in her 50s with Graves' hyperthyroidism.

This clonotype showed up just a few times. The chain combines TRBV20-1 with TRBJ2-3; D is unresolved. Trimming pared 4 bases from V and 0 bases from J, leaving 14 bases between. CDR1 and CDR2 (germline): DFQATT, SNEGSKA (reference sequence). The CDR3 extends over 15 amino acids. CDR3 amino acids: CSATLGWSSTDTQYF. In DNA form, the CDR3 reads TGCAGTGCTACTTTGGGGTGGAGTAGCACAGATACGCAGTATTTT.

This clonotype came up many times. This rearrangement joins TRBV15 to TRBJ2-5, with a possible D match to TRBD2 (6 bases). The CDR3 length is 14 residues. CDR1 LNHNV and CDR2 YYDKDF come from the germline V gene (reference sequence). The V gene lost 0 bases and the J gene lost 4 bases, with 9 bases spanning the gap. The CDR3 region is CATSRDPSVETQYF. The DNA for the CDR3 is TGTGCCACCAGCAGAGACCCTAGCGTAGAGACCCAGTACTTC.

The chain joins TRBV5-4 to TRBJ2-7, with 13 bases identical to TRBD2. V dropped 5 bases and J dropped 0; count of bases not matched to a gene: 5. The CDR3 contains 16 residues. The germline CDR1 and CDR2 sequences are SGHNT and YYREEE (reference sequence). The CDR3 nucleotides are TGTGCCAGCAGTTGGTGGACTAGCGGGAGCTCCTACGAGCAGTACTTC. Protein: CASSWWTSGSSYEQYF.

In this sample, this clonotype turned up a few times. The chain uses TRBV20-1 and TRBJ1-2, with D unclear. CDR3 length: 13 amino acids. V was pared by 3 bases and J by 3 bases, with 11 bases between. Germline assignment: CDR1 DFQATT and CDR2 SNEGSKA (reference sequence). For the CDR3, the DNA is TGCAGTGCTAGCGGTGGCGACGACTATGGCTACACCTTC. Its translation: CSASGGDDYGYTF.

Many counts were recorded for this clonotype. The chain links TRBV7-9 to TRBJ2-7; 7 bases fit TRBD1. Trimming took 6 bases from V and 5 from J; bases not matched to a gene: 10. CDR1 SEHNR and CDR2 FQNEAQ come from the germline V gene (reference sequence). This CDR3 is built from 14 residues. The CDR3 sequence: CASSPDRELHEQYF. In DNA, the CDR3 is TGTGCCAGCAGTCCCGACAGGGAGCTCCACGAGCAGTACTTC.

This clonotype was seen a few times. This chain joins TRBV18 and TRBJ1-1; D remains ambiguous. CDR1 and CDR2 (germline): KGHSH, LQKENI. V was pared by 2 bases and J by 3 bases, with 7 bases between. The CDR3 is made up of 13 amino acids. CDR3 in DNA: TGTGCCAGCTCACCAAGGGCGGACACTGAAGCTTTCTTT. Translation: CASSPRADTEAFF.

The rearrangement links TRBV2 to TRBJ2-5; weak D call: TRBD2 (5 bases). Germline V gene sequence: CDR1 SNHLY, CDR2 FYNNEI. The V and J ends lost 8 bases and 7 bases respectively, with 17 bases between them. This CDR3 is built from 13 residues. CDR3 amino acids: CASCRELPGTQYF. CDR3 nucleotides: TGTGCCAGCTGTCGGGAACTTCCCGGGACCCAGTACTTC.

This clonotype was picked up a small number of times. The V call is TRBV9, the J call TRBJ2-1, with 7 nucleotides matching TRBD2. Germline loops: CDR1 SGDLS, CDR2 YYNGEE. Trimming removed 0 bases from V and 8 bases from J; junction bases left unmatched: 8. This CDR3 has 15 amino acids. The CDR3 nucleotides are TGTGCCAGCAGCGTAGAGCTAGCGGAATCGGATGAGCAGTTCTTC. This codes for CASSVELAESDEQFF.

A few counts support this clonotype. The V and J genes are TRBV29-1 and TRBJ2-2, with D tentatively TRBD1 (6 bases). Trimming took 2 bases from V and 2 from J, leaving 12 bases between them. The CDR3 loop spans 15 amino acids. Per germline, CDR1 SQVTM and CDR2 ANQGSEA. CDR3 amino acids: CSVELQGLNTGELFF. CDR3 bases: TGCAGCGTTGAACTGCAGGGGCTAAACACCGGGGAGCTGTTTTTT.

V is TRBV28 and J is TRBJ2-7, with TRBD2 identical over 8 bases. Germline CDR1 reads MDHEN; CDR2 reads SYDVKM. The CDR3 is made up of 15 amino acids. J lost 3 bases, V lost 2 bases, and 6 bases had no gene match. The CDR3 region has the DNA TGTGCCAGCAGTTTACCGTCTAGCGGGTACTACGAGCAGTACTTC. Residues: CASSLPSSGYYEQYF.

In this sample, this clonotype turned up many times. The rearrangement joins TRBV30 to TRBJ1-2; D is unresolved. V lost 0 bases and J 6 bases, leaving 5 bases between the germline ends. CDR3 size: 11 residues. Germline V CDR1 and CDR2: GTSNPN, SVGIG (reference sequence). The chain's CDR3 is CAWSVTHGYTF. Written as DNA, the CDR3 is TGTGCCTGGAGTGTAACTCATGGCTACACCTTC.

The genes are TRBV29-1 and TRBJ2-3; 8 nucleotides align to TRBD1. This CDR3 comprises 15 residues. V dropped 7 bases and J dropped 1; count of bases not matched to a gene: 10. Germline loops: CDR1 SQVTM, CDR2 ANQGSEA. CDR3 residues: CSARQGLIGTDTQYF. Here the CDR3 DNA reads TGCAGCGCACGACAGGGGCTTATTGGCACAGATACGCAGTATTTT.

V and J are TRBV24-1 and TRBJ1-1, with TRBD1 as a possible D gene (5 bases). Germline CDR1 KGHDR, CDR2 SFDVKD. Trimming shortened V by 3 bases and J by 7 bases, and 8 bases separated the two germline ends. The CDR3 loop spans 12 amino acids. DNA for the CDR3: TGTGCCACCAGTGATGAGGGACGTGAAGCTTTCTTT. It specifies CATSDEGREAFF.

This clonotype showed up many times. The chain links TRBV27 to TRBJ2-7; tentatively, D is TRBD2 (6 bases). This CDR3 spans 14 amino acids. Germline V CDR1 and CDR2: MNHEY, SMNVEV (reference sequence). V was clipped by 4 bases and J by 2 bases, with 12 bases between them. CDR3 DNA sequence: TGTGCCAGCAGTTCTCTAGCGAATCCCTACGAGCAGTACTTC. It translates to CASSSLANPYEQYF.

This clonotype occurred many times. The chain uses TRBV27 and TRBJ2-7, with a weak D call TRBD1 (6 bases). This CDR3 has 15 amino acids. Germline CDR1 MNHEY, CDR2 SMNVEV (reference sequence). Trimming pared 0 bases from V and 3 bases from J, leaving 12 bases between. CDR3 DNA sequence: TGTGCCAGCAGTTTATCGAAGGTAGGGGGCTACGAGCAGTACTTC. It is translated as CASSLSKVGGYEQYF.

This clonotype has ten or more counts. The gene calls are TRBV27 and TRBJ2-3; tentative D call: TRBD2 (7 bases). The length of the CDR3 is 15 residues. V lost 3 bases, J lost 4 bases, and 14 bases lay in between. Germline V gene sequence: CDR1 MNHEY, CDR2 SMNVEV (reference sequence). CDR3 sequence reads: CASSFLGGGADTQYF. The CDR3, as DNA: TGTGCCAGCAGTTTCTTGGGAGGGGGGGCAGATACGCAGTATTTT.

This clonotype occurred many times. V and J are TRBV6-1 and TRBJ2-3; 7 bases agree with TRBD2. The length of the CDR3 is 15 residues. With 6 bases clipped from V and 4 bases from J, the junction kept 10 bases outside the gene matches. CDR1 MNHNS and CDR2 SASEGT come from the germline V gene. The CDR3 DNA sequence: TGTGCCAGCAGCGATCCGGGGGGTACCTCAGATACGCAGTATTTT. Its protein product is CASSDPGGTSDTQYF.

This clonotype turned up a few times. CDR3 loop: CASGVGTSGRETQYF. The CDR3 bases are TGTGCCAGCGGCGTTGGGACTAGCGGGAGAGAGACCCAGTACTTC. J is TRBJ2-5 and V is TRBV7-2, with 14 bases identical to TRBD2. The CDR3 loop spans 15 amino acids. Looked up from germline, CDR1 is SGHTA and CDR2 is FQGNSA. J was trimmed by 4 bases and V by 8 bases; bases with no gene match: 6.

The chain uses TRBV30 and TRBJ1-6; the D gene is possibly TRBD1 (6 bases). CDR1 is GTSNPN and CDR2 is SVGIG in the germline V gene (reference sequence). CDR3 length equals 13 residues. The V end lost 5 bases, the J end lost 7 bases, and 12 bases lay between the germline ends. Here the CDR3 DNA reads TGTGCCTGGTCGGGCAGGGGAAATTCACCCCTCCACTTT. As protein: CAWSGRGNSPLHF.

This clonotype was seen a handful of times. The V call is TRBV4-1, the J call TRBJ2-5; either TRBD1 or TRBD2 may supply D (5 bases each). The germline V gene encodes CDR1 MGHRA and CDR2 YSYEKL. This CDR3 is 16 amino acids long. Trimming took 0 bases from V and 1 from J, leaving 12 bases between them. The CDR3 here is CASSQDPPGRQETQYF. The CDR3 region has the DNA TGCGCCAGCAGCCAAGACCCCCCGGGACGCCAAGAGACCCAGTACTTC.

This clonotype was observed many times. The V gene is TRBV7-9, the J gene TRBJ1-1; no definite D call. Per the germline V gene, CDR1 is SEHNR and CDR2 is FQNEAQ (reference sequence). The length of the CDR3 is 14 residues. Trimming pared 1 base from V and 2 bases from J, leaving 8 bases between. CDR3 DNA sequence: TGTGCCAGCAGCTTAGTTGACGGTAACACTGAAGCTTTCTTT. As protein: CASSLVDGNTEAFF.

Ten or more counts support this clonotype. This chain links TRBV12-3 or TRBV12-4 with TRBJ2-1; D remains ambiguous. V was cut by 5 bases and J by 8 bases, with 22 bases left in between. This CDR3 contains 16 residues. This CDR3 is CASSLWAQGSIDEQFF. The DNA for the CDR3 is TGTGCCAGCAGTCTGTGGGCCCAAGGGTCTATCGATGAGCAGTTCTTC.

There are many counts of this clonotype. The gene calls are TRBV11-3 and TRBJ2-7; 10 bases fit TRBD2. Germline V lookup: CDR1 SGHNT, CDR2 YENEEA. The CDR3 is 17 residues long. V was clipped by 4 bases and J by 5 bases; unmatched bases: 14. DNA of the CDR3: TGTGCCAGCAGCTCGAGACTTTCGGCCCTAGCGGGAGACGAGCAGTACTTC. This translates into CASSSRLSALAGDEQYF.

This clonotype was picked up many times. V gene TRBV28 combines with J gene TRBJ1-2; the D is unclear. The CDR3 has 15 amino acids. Trimming removed 2 bases from V and 6 bases from J, with 16 bases in between. CDR1 and CDR2 (germline): MDHEN, SYDVKM. The CDR3 DNA follows: TGTGCCAGCAGTTTACCCAAGACGGGAAGGAATGGCTACACCTTC. Residues: CASSLPKTGRNGYTF.

The genes are TRBV9 and TRBJ1-2; D call uncertain. CDR3 length: 13 amino acids. V lost 0 bases, J lost 8 bases, and 11 bases lay in between. Per germline, CDR1 SGDLS and CDR2 YYNGEE. The DNA of the CDR3 is TGTGCCAGCAGCGTAGTTGTGGGAATAGGCTACACCTTC. It is translated as CASSVVVGIGYTF.

This clonotype was detected many times. This chain connects TRBV15 to TRBJ2-1; D perhaps matches TRBD1 (6 bases). This CDR3 comprises 15 residues. CDR1 is LNHNV and CDR2 is YYDKDF in the germline V gene (reference sequence). V lost 3 bases, J lost 6 bases, and 15 bases lay in between. The CDR3 coding sequence is TGTGCCACCAGCAGCCCTTGGGCAGGGGCCAATGAGCAGTTCTTC. Amino acid sequence: CATSSPWAGANEQFF.

In its sample, this clonotype was seen many times. V usage is TRBV20-1 and J usage is TRBJ2-1; the match to TRBD1 covers 9 bases. The length of the CDR3 is 14 residues. V shed 6 bases and J 10 bases; nucleotides not matched to a gene: 13. Germline values: CDR1 DFQATT, CDR2 SNEGSKA (reference sequence). Here the CDR3 reads CSAETGQGLGEQFF. CDR3 coding DNA: TGCAGTGCGGAAACGGGACAGGGTCTTGGGGAGCAGTTCTTC.

This clonotype was picked up many times. CDR3 DNA: TGTGCCAGGGCTAGGCCCCCCGGGGAGCTGTTTTTT. It translates to CARARPPGELFF. The chain combines TRBV2 with TRBJ2-2; D call uncertain. Germline CDR1 and CDR2: SNHLY and FYNNEI. Trimming removed 9 bases from V and 6 bases from J, with 11 bases in between. This CDR3 has 12 amino acids.

This clonotype was counted a few times. For the CDR3, the DNA is TGTGCCATCAGTGAGGTCACAGGGCGTTCCACCGGGGAGCTGTTTTTT. Amino acids: CAISEVTGRSTGELFF. The genes are TRBV10-3 and TRBJ2-2, with D tentatively TRBD1 (6 bases). The CDR3 totals 16 residues. Germline V lookup: CDR1 ENHRY, CDR2 SYGVKD. V dropped 2 bases and J dropped 4 bases, with 14 bases sitting between them.

The chain is built from TRBV4-1 and TRBJ2-3; 9 positions agree with TRBD1. Unmatched junction bases numbered 7, after V lost 9 bases and J lost 3 bases. This CDR3 contains 14 residues. Germline V lookup: CDR1 MGHRA, CDR2 YSYEKL. CDR3 nucleotides: TGCGCCAGTAACAGGGGGCTTGGGACAGATACGCAGTATTTT. It specifies CASNRGLGTDTQYF.